This TCR beta chain was found in a study of regulatory T cells in long-lasting Graves disease (dated by TCRdb to about 2021). Regarding the research as a whole: Newly diagnosed Graves' disease patients had taken antithyroid drugs for less than 3 months. This study used TCR sequencing and RNA sequencing of peripheral blood to compare persistent Graves' disease patients against newly diagnosed Graves' disease patients. The study took place in China and was registered as a clinical trial. A total of roughly 33 samples underwent TCR sequencing: about 13 from persistent and some 20 from newly diagnosed Graves' disease patients. Points the paper makes about the study in general: As a limitation, the authors acknowledged that the small sample size may reduce accuracy. Only peripheral blood was studied, because thyroid tissue, the primary lesion, was inaccessible. Patients with persistent disease shared more public clonotypes (under 3,000) than newly diagnosed patients did (more than 900). Compared with newly diagnosed patients, patients with persistent Graves' disease had lower TCR Shannon entropy and fewer highly expanded clones, which suggests clonal expansion. Sequencing and analysis were limited to the TCR beta chain.

In its sample, this clonotype was seen many times. Its antigen has not been determined. Base qualities are missing; no much larger clone stands one base away. The sample's time point label, in plain terms: newly diagnosed GD, antithyroid drugs for less than 3 months. For both TCR sequencing and RNA sequencing, RNA was extracted from PBMCs using TRIzol. The diagnosis of Graves' disease followed American Thyroid Association guidelines. Patients were recruited from an endocrinology department in Xi'an, China. Each patient gave roughly 10 milliliters of peripheral blood, collected in an EDTA anticoagulant tube. PBMCs were isolated by Ficoll Paque Plus density gradient separation without further T cell sorting. An Agilent 2100 Bioanalyzer and agarose gel were used to check RNA quality, and a NanoDrop 2000 was used to measure RNA concentration. Libraries were made using multiplex PCR. This sample was sequenced with an Illumina HiSeq 4000. iRepertoire HTBI primers and Arm-PCR amplification of CDR3 regions were used to construct TCR beta libraries. PCR products were gel purified before sequencing. Per the original workflow: Gene usage analysis of CDR3 amino acid clonotypes relied on the 60 or so TRBV and about 13 TRBJ segments identified across samples. COPE and FqMerger were used to merge the filtered high-quality paired reads into contigs. BLAST was used to align contigs to IMGT TRBV, TRBD and TRBJ reference genes, and CDR3 was defined according to IMGT. Any clonotype with a frequency above 0.1% was counted as a highly expanded clone. Shannon entropy served as the measure of repertoire diversity, while the Gini coefficient captured V-J evenness. Clonotypes shared by more than one individual were considered public. TCRdb reprocessed the public reads (quality trimming at Q25 with fastp, clone calling with MiXCR) and kept in-frame beta chains. For every CDR3 protein sequence, its rows merge into one entry that carries the most common genes and DNA. The V and J calls shown here were made by TCRdb, not taken from the authors' results. For this sample there are around 420,000 distinct CDR3 sequences; roughly 15% appear just once. The top ten hold about 20% of the sample.

The TCR originated in a female donor with Graves disease. The sample in question was peripheral blood mononuclear cells (PBMCs), obtained at new diagnosis, from a patient treated with antithyroid drugs.

This receptor has the CDR3 CASSQDRGRLHGYTF. In nucleotide form, the sequence is TGCGCCAGCAGCCAAGATAGGGGCAGACTCCATGGCTACACCTTC. Recombination joined TRBV4-3 with TRBJ1-2; D gene: possibly TRBD1, on 5 matching bases. Based on the germline V gene, the CDR1 and CDR2 sequences are LGHNA and YSLEER. V lost 0 bases and J lost 6 bases; the stretch between them is 14 bases long. The CDR3 contains 15 residues, cysteine and phenylalanine counted. The read is trimmed to its CDR3 DNA, 45 bases read in frame from base 1.